This entry describes one T cell receptor (beta chain). The target antigen is unknown. A quantitative 5'-RACE method, one with molecular barcodes, was used to make TCR beta libraries. TCRdb analysed the 5' RACE reads with MiXCR anew, one entry per CDR3 protein. The table shows approximately 300,000 distinct CDR3 sequences, with 8% occurring only once. The data originate from a study of CD8 T cells in ankylosing spondylitis. Per the germline V gene, CDR1 is SGHRS and CDR2 is YFSETQ. V lost 4 bases and J lost 3, with 13 bases in between. The CDR3 consists of 15 residues. Study findings and constraints: Ankylosing spondylitis blood seemed to carry a telltale TCR beta motif made of several highly homologous variants.

The chain has TRBV5-1 and TRBJ2-2; tentative D call: TRBD2 (6 bases). The TCR was taken from a male donor with ankylosing spondylitis. Sequencing was done on a sample of blood, either unsorted or a sorted T cell fraction (not recorded which). CDR3 DNA: TGCGCCAGCAGCCAGGGACTGGGGTACACCGGGGAGCTGTTTTTT. Its protein product is CASSQGLGYTGELFF.